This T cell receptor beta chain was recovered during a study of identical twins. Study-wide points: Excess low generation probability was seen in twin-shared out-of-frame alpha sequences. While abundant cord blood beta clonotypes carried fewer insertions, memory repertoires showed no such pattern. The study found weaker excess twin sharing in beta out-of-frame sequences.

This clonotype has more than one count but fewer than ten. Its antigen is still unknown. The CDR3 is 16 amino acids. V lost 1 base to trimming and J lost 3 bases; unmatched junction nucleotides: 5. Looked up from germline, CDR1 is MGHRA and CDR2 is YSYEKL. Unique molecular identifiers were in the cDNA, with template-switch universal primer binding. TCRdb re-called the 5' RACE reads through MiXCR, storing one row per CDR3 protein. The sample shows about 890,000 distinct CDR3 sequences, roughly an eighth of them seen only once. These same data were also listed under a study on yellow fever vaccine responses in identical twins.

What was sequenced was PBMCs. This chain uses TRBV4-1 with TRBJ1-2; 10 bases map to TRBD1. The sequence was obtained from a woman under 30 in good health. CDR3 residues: CASSQVGTGVDYGYTF. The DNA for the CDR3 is TGCGCCAGCAGCCAAGTCGGGACAGGGGTGGACTATGGCTACACCTTC.